One sample yielded the 18 T cell receptor beta chains listed below, sequenced in a study of regulatory T cells in long-lasting Graves disease. Time point defined: newly diagnosed GD, antithyroid drugs for less than 3 months. The TCR library was made from RNA that had been extracted from PBMCs in TRIzol. To make TCR beta libraries, researchers used iRepertoire HTBI primers and Arm-PCR of CDR3 regions. Each CDR3 protein is one row after TCRdb ran MiXCR on the multiplex PCR reads. The table includes about 620,000 distinct CDR3 sequences, under 20% detected once. These records were also assigned to another study, of T cells in Graves' hyperthyroidism and ophthalmopathy.

Sequencing used peripheral blood mononuclear cells (PBMCs), obtained at new diagnosis, from a patient treated with antithyroid drugs. These receptors were collected from a woman aged 25 to 45 with Graves disease.

This clonotype came up many times. The CDR3 here is CSARGVNTEAFF. CDR3 DNA sequence: TGCAGTGCTAGAGGGGTGAACACTGAAGCTTTCTTT. The V gene is TRBV20-1, the J gene TRBJ1-1, with D uncertain. Germline V lookup: CDR1 DFQATT, CDR2 SNEGSKA (reference sequence). Trimming removed 1 base at V and 0 bases at J, with 3 bases between. This CDR3 is built from 12 residues.

This chain uses TRBV20-1 with TRBJ2-5; a possible D gene is TRBD2 (6 bases). The V end lost 6 bases, the J end lost 2 bases, and 19 bases lay between the germline ends. Germline CDR1 is DFQATT and CDR2 is SNEGSKA (reference sequence). This CDR3 has 15 residues. The CDR3 nucleotides read TGCAGTGCACCCCCTCGACTAGTAACGCAAGAGACCCAGTACTTC. Translated: CSAPPRLVTQETQYF.

The rearrangement joins TRBV18 to TRBJ1-1; no reliable D call. Trimming removed 3 bases at V and 1 base at J, with 12 bases between. The CDR3 contains 15 residues. Germline CDR1 KGHSH, CDR2 LQKENI. Written as DNA, the CDR3 is TGTGCCAGCTCACCCATGGAGGCCCAGAACACTGAAGCTTTCTTT. Amino acids: CASSPMEAQNTEAFF. The complete variable domain, with remaining parts taken from reference TRBV18 and TRBJ1-1, reads NAGVMQNPRHLVRRRGQEARLRCSPMKGHSHVYWYRQLPEEGLKFMVYLQKENIIDESGMPKERFSAEFPKEGPSILRIQQVVRGDSAAYFCASSPMEAQNTEAFFGQGTRLTVV.

The V and J genes are TRBV19 and TRBJ1-2; the D gene is possibly TRBD1 (6 bases). CDR1 is LNHDA, CDR2 SQIVND, per germline (reference sequence). The V end was cut by 7 bases, the J end by 1 base, with 16 bases between. The CDR3 runs 15 residues. CDR3 in amino acids: CASIRRRTDNYGYTF. The CDR3 DNA follows: TGTGCCAGTATCCGACGTCGGACAGATAACTATGGCTACACCTTC.

This clonotype has more than one count but fewer than ten. V and J are TRBV19 and TRBJ2-3; TRBD2 is a possible D gene (6 bases). CDR3 length equals 13 residues. The germline gives CDR1 LNHDA, CDR2 SQIVND (reference sequence). Trimming shortened V by 8 bases and J by 2 bases, and 11 bases separated the two germline ends. CDR3 loop: CASRRGTTDTQYF. The CDR3 DNA reads as TGTGCCAGTCGGCGGGGAACCACAGATACGCAGTATTTT. Looking up the rest from reference TRBV19 and TRBJ2-3 gives the full variable domain: DGGITQSPKYLFRKEGQNVTLSCEQNLNHDAMYWYRQDPGQGLRLIYYSQIVNDFQKGDIAEGYSVSREKKESFPLTVTSAQKNPTAFYLCASRRGTTDTQYFGPGTRLTVL.

This clonotype was found many times. This sequence joins TRBV28 and TRBJ2-7, with D perhaps TRBD2 (6 bases). V was pared by 5 bases and J by 5 bases, with 13 bases between. Germline CDR1 MDHEN, CDR2 SYDVKM. The CDR3 extends over 13 amino acids. CDR3 sequence (DNA): TGTGCCAGCAGTCGGGAGAGCGTCAACGAGCAGTACTTC. Amino acids: CASSRESVNEQYF.

This clonotype appeared many times. V and J are TRBV28 and TRBJ2-1; 13 bases agree with TRBD2. The length of the CDR3 is 20 residues. V lost 6 bases and J lost 1; bases outside the gene matches: 15. Germline V gene sequence: CDR1 MDHEN, CDR2 SYDVKM. CDR3 coding DNA: TGTGCCAGCAGAATCCACCCGGGACTAGCGGGGTACTTTTCCTACAATGAGCAGTTCTTC. Translated: CASRIHPGLAGYFSYNEQFF.

The V gene is TRBV27, the J gene TRBJ2-4; maybe TRBD1 (5 bases). This CDR3 contains 15 residues. Germline lookup yields CDR1 MNHEY and CDR2 SMNVEV (reference sequence). Trimming left V 3 bases short and J 2 bases short, with 11 bases between. The CDR3 nucleotides read TGTGCCAGCAGTTTGGTTCAGGGTTCCAAAAACATTCAGTACTTC. As protein: CASSLVQGSKNIQYF.

This clonotype showed up many times. The chain joins TRBV27 to TRBJ2-3; 8 bases agree with TRBD1. Germline-derived CDR1 and CDR2 are MNHEY and SMNVEV (reference sequence). The CDR3 is 14 residues long. The J segment lost 3 bases and the V segment lost 6 bases, leaving 5 bases of the junction unmatched. The CDR3 DNA follows: TGTGCCAGCAGACCCTGGACAGGGACAGATACGCAGTATTTT. Protein: CASRPWTGTDTQYF.

This clonotype was counted ten times or more. This chain uses TRBV28 with TRBJ2-7; possibly TRBD1 for D (6 bases). Trimming shortened V by 6 bases and J by 3 bases, and 15 bases separated the two germline ends. CDR3 length equals 14 residues. Germline lookup yields CDR1 MDHEN and CDR2 SYDVKM. The CDR3, as DNA: TGTGCCAGCAGGACGCAGGGGATAAACTACGAGCAGTACTTC. Translating it yields CASRTQGINYEQYF.

This clonotype occurred many times. The chain carries TRBV28 and TRBJ1-2; TRBD1 matches at 9 bases. The CDR3 runs 16 residues. Germline lookup yields CDR1 MDHEN and CDR2 SYDVKM. V was pared by 3 bases and J by 4 bases, with 9 bases of the junction left unmatched. As DNA, the CDR3 is TGTGCCAGCAGTTTCCCTCGGGGACAGGGCGTCTATGGCTACACCTTC. Protein sequence: CASSFPRGQGVYGYTF.

The genes are TRBV4-1 and TRBJ2-5, with D maybe TRBD1 (5 bases). Trimming removed 1 base at V and 5 bases at J, with 11 bases between. The CDR3 consists of 14 residues. Germline V gives CDR1 MGHRA, CDR2 YSYEKL. CDR3 protein: CASSQGTIAETQYF. The DNA for the CDR3 is TGCGCCAGCAGCCAAGGGACAATTGCTGAGACCCAGTACTTC.

This clonotype was detected ten times or more. CDR3 sequence (DNA): TGTGCTAGTGCCACGGGACTCCACAATGAGCAGTTCTTC. It is translated as CASATGLHNEQFF. This chain links TRBV12-5 with TRBJ2-1; the D gene is possibly TRBD2 (6 bases). From germline, CDR1 is LGHNT and CDR2 FRNRAP. The CDR3 has 13 amino acids. The V end lost 7 bases, the J end lost 5 bases, and 12 bases lay between the germline ends.

This clonotype came up a few times. This chain joins TRBV7-2 and TRBJ1-4; unclear D gene. The CDR3 length is 15 residues. Per the germline V gene, CDR1 is SGHTA and CDR2 is FQGNSA. V was shortened by 3 bases and J by 0 bases, with 8 bases between the two germline ends. This CDR3 reads CASSFHSATNEKLFF. The CDR3 bases are TGTGCCAGCAGCTTTCACAGTGCAACTAATGAAAAACTGTTTTTT.

V is TRBV5-1 and J is TRBJ2-7, with 10 bases identical to TRBD1. Germline values: CDR1 SGHRS, CDR2 YFSETQ. CDR3 size: 18 residues. V lost 1 base to trimming and J lost 1 base; unmatched junction nucleotides: 11. As DNA, the CDR3 is TGCGCCAGCAGCTTGTCGAGGACAGGGGGGACCGGATCCTACGAGCAGTACTTC. This gives the protein CASSLSRTGGTGSYEQYF.

Only a few counts were recorded for this clonotype. V usage is TRBV9 and J usage is TRBJ2-5; 10 bases line up with TRBD2. Germline V gene data show CDR1 as SGDLS and CDR2 as YYNGEE. This CDR3 region has 17 residues. V was clipped by 0 bases and J by 5 bases; unmatched bases: 10. The CDR3 DNA is TGTGCCAGCAGCGTAGGCGCTAGCGGGAGCCAGGGGGAGACCCAGTACTTC. Translated, it gives CASSVGASGSQGETQYF. Based on the CDR3 plus reference TRBV9 and TRBJ2-5, the full variable domain is DSGVTQTPKHLITATGQRVTLRCSPRSGDLSVYWYQQSLDQGLQFLIQYYNGEERAKGNILERFSAQQFPDLHSELNLSSLELGDSALYFCASSVGASGSQGETQYFGPGTRLLVL.

This clonotype was picked up many times. This chain joins TRBV15 and TRBJ1-1; 7 positions agree with TRBD1. The germline V gene encodes CDR1 LNHNV and CDR2 YYDKDF (reference sequence). V shed 5 bases and J 0 bases; nucleotides not matched to a gene: 9. The CDR3 sequence is 16 residues long. CDR3 bases: TGTGCCACCAGCCGAGCGACAGGGAAGTTGAACACTGAAGCTTTCTTT. Translated, it gives CATSRATGKLNTEAFF.

The genes are TRBV19 and TRBJ2-1, with D possibly matching TRBD2 (5 bases). V dropped 3 bases and J dropped 9 bases, with 9 bases sitting between them. Germline lookup yields CDR1 LNHDA and CDR2 SQIVND (reference sequence). This CDR3 is 12 amino acids long. The CDR3 DNA reads as TGTGCCAGTAGTATTCTTGCGGGTGAGCAGTTCTTC. It yields the protein CASSILAGEQFF. The complete variable domain, with remaining parts taken from reference TRBV19 and TRBJ2-1, reads DGGITQSPKYLFRKEGQNVTLSCEQNLNHDAMYWYRQDPGQGLRLIYYSQIVNDFQKGDIAEGYSVSREKKESFPLTVTSAQKNPTAFYLCASSILAGEQFFGPGTRLTVL.